Shown below are 21 T cell receptor beta chains from a single sample sequenced in a study of identical twins. TCRdb independently ran MiXCR on the 5' RACE reads; one entry per CDR3 protein. The data show 500,000 to 650,000 distinct CDR3 sequences, about 20% seen once. Separately, the same data were catalogued under a study of yellow fever vaccine responses in identical twins.

The specimen was CD4+ T cells sorted from blood. These receptors all stem from a woman between 18 and 30 years old in good health.

The chain joins TRBV15 to TRBJ2-5; tentative D call: TRBD1 (6 bases). The V and J ends lost 0 bases and 5 bases respectively, with 13 bases between them. Germline V gives CDR1 LNHNV, CDR2 YYDKDF (reference sequence). This CDR3 has 15 residues. This CDR3 is CATSRDPGTSETQYF. Here the CDR3 DNA reads TGTGCCACCAGCAGAGATCCCGGGACATCGGAGACCCAGTACTTC.

This clonotype was detected only a few times. The gene calls are TRBV5-4 and TRBJ1-1; possibly TRBD1 for D (6 bases). CDR1 SGHNT and CDR2 YYREEE come from the germline V gene (reference sequence). The length of the CDR3 is 13 residues. Trimming stripped 5 bases from V and 7 bases from J, with 15 bases between. For the CDR3, the DNA is TGTGCCAGCAGACATGACAGGATCGGTGAAGCTTTCTTT. Amino acids: CASRHDRIGEAFF.

The CDR3 region is CSARDPDRYRSYNEQFF. CDR3 bases: TGCAGTGCTAGAGATCCGGACAGATACCGATCCTACAATGAGCAGTTCTTC. The chain uses TRBV20-1 and TRBJ2-1, with a tentative D call TRBD1 (6 bases). The V gene's germline CDR1 is DFQATT and CDR2 SNEGSKA (reference sequence). V was trimmed by 0 bases and J by 1 base, leaving 16 bases between them. CDR3 size: 17 residues.

The rearrangement uses TRBV10-3 and TRBJ2-3, with TRBD2 matching 10 bases. Trimming removed 10 bases from V and 6 bases from J; junction bases left unmatched: 19. Looked up from germline, CDR1 is ENHRY and CDR2 is SYGVKD. CDR3 length equals 17 residues. The CDR3 nucleotides read TGTGCCACCGAAGGGACCCCGCCTAGCGGGAGTAGGGATACGCAGTATTTT. It encodes CATEGTPPSGSRDTQYF.

This clonotype was observed a handful of times. The rearrangement links TRBV27 to TRBJ2-5; no definite D call. The CDR3 consists of 15 residues. V lost 3 bases, J lost 0 bases, and 11 bases lay in between. Germline CDR1 MNHEY, CDR2 SMNVEV (reference sequence). CDR3 coding DNA: TGTGCCAGCAGTTTCGCCCCCCCGTACCAAGAGACCCAGTACTTC. It is translated as CASSFAPPYQETQYF.

The chain joins TRBV25-1 to TRBJ2-1; 8 positions match TRBD2. V trimming: 2 bases; J trimming: 8 bases; junction bases outside the gene matches: 14. This CDR3 has 17 residues. From germline, CDR1 is MGHDK and CDR2 SYGVNS. Written as DNA, the CDR3 is TGTGCCAGCAGTGAAAAGCCCGGGCTAGCGGGCAGGGATGAGCAGTTCTTC. Its protein is CASSEKPGLAGRDEQFF. Filled out from reference TRBV25-1 and TRBJ2-1, the complete variable domain reads EADIYQTPRYLVIGTGKKITLECSQTMGHDKMYWYQQDPGMELHLIHYSYGVNSTEKGDLSSESTVSRIRTEHFPLTLESARPSHTSQYLCASSEKPGLAGRDEQFFGPGTRLTVL.

The sample holds one count of this clonotype. The chain links TRBV11-2 to TRBJ2-7; 9 bases align to TRBD2. Looked up from germline, CDR1 is SGHAT and CDR2 is FQNNGV. Losses at the gene ends were 5 bases for V and 1 base for J; bases not matched to a gene: 18. The CDR3 is made up of 19 amino acids. CDR3 amino acids: CASSPRTGLGSGRSYEQYF. CDR3 coding DNA: TGTGCCAGCAGCCCTCGGACAGGTCTTGGTAGCGGGAGATCCTACGAGCAGTACTTC.

This clonotype was found a few times. V gene TRBV6-5 combines with J gene TRBJ2-7; D remains unclear. The V and J ends lost 2 bases and 4 bases respectively, with 9 bases between them. CDR1 MNHEY and CDR2 SVGAGI come from the germline V gene. The CDR3 is made up of 13 amino acids. CDR3 in amino acids: CASSYQDGYEQYF. In DNA, the CDR3 is TGTGCCAGCAGTTACCAGGACGGATACGAGCAGTACTTC.

This clonotype was seen a handful of times. The rearrangement links TRBV12-3 or TRBV12-4 to TRBJ2-7; 7 bases line up with TRBD1. Trimming cost V 5 bases and J 3 bases; bases outside gene matches: 7. The CDR3 has 14 amino acids. The CDR3 sequence is CASSMGQSFYEQYV. CDR3 nucleotide sequence: TGTGCCAGCAGTATGGGACAGAGTTTCTACGAGCAGTACGTC.

The chain has TRBV20-1 and TRBJ2-3; a possible D gene is TRBD1 (5 bases). The CDR3 spans 14 residues. V was cut by 5 bases and J by 3 bases, with 15 bases left in between. Germline V gene data show CDR1 as DFQATT and CDR2 as SNEGSKA (reference sequence). The chain's CDR3 is CSALLDTGTDTQYF. In nucleotides, the CDR3 is TGCAGTGCTCTGCTAGATACAGGAACAGATACGCAGTATTTT.

There are a few counts of this clonotype. The chain carries TRBV2 and TRBJ2-7; 8 nucleotides match TRBD1. With 3 bases clipped from V and 3 bases from J, the junction kept 4 bases outside the gene matches. Germline V lookup: CDR1 SNHLY, CDR2 FYNNEI. This CDR3 contains 14 residues. CDR3 bases: TGTGCCAGCAGTGATCCGACAGGGGACTACGAGCAGTACGTC. Translation gives CASSDPTGDYEQYV.

This clonotype was seen a handful of times. The chain combines TRBV3-1 with TRBJ1-1; the D gene is possibly TRBD1 (5 bases). V was cut by 4 bases and J by 4 bases, with 16 bases left in between. The germline gives CDR1 LGHDT, CDR2 YNNKEL (reference sequence). CDR3 length: 15 residues. CDR3 in amino acids: CASSPTPTGVTEAFF. CDR3 nucleotide sequence: TGTGCCAGCAGCCCAACCCCAACGGGGGTCACTGAAGCTTTCTTT.

The rearrangement uses TRBV5-1 and TRBJ2-3, with 7 bases that match TRBD1. In germline, CDR1 is SGHRS, CDR2 YFSETQ. After removal of 5 bases from V and 0 bases from J, the junction contained 9 bases not matched to a gene. The length of the CDR3 is 16 residues. The CDR3 DNA is TGCGCCAGCAGAACTGGACAGGTCTCTAGCACAGATACGCAGTATTTT. Its translation is CASRTGQVSSTDTQYF.

The V and J genes are TRBV11-3 and TRBJ2-4; D gene unclear. Germline V CDR1 and CDR2: SGHNT, YENEEA. The CDR3 extends over 12 amino acids. V gave up 3 bases and J gave up 7 bases, with 7 bases separating them. The CDR3 DNA reads TGTGCCAGCAGCTTGAGCCGGAACATTCAGTACTTC. This sequence encodes CASSLSRNIQYF.

This clonotype was recorded a few times. V usage is TRBV3-1 and J usage is TRBJ2-3, with 15 positions matching TRBD2. Germline V gene data show CDR1 as LGHDT and CDR2 as YNNKEL (reference sequence). The CDR3 sequence is 18 residues long. The V gene end was trimmed by 1 base and the J gene end by 4 bases; junction bases not matched to a gene: 6. The CDR3 DNA is TGTGCCAGCAGCCAAGTCTGGACTAGCGGGGGGGGGGCAGATACGCAGTATTTT. This encodes CASSQVWTSGGGADTQYF.

The rearrangement uses TRBV11-2 and TRBJ2-1; the D call may be TRBD1 or TRBD2 (5 bases each). This CDR3 comprises 15 residues. Germline V lookup: CDR1 SGHAT, CDR2 FQNNGV. V lost 6 bases, J lost 2 bases, and 14 bases lay in between. The CDR3 loop reads CASSRDGTAYNEQFF. The CDR3 bases are TGTGCCAGCAGTCGGGACGGGACCGCCTACAATGAGCAGTTCTTC.

This clonotype was recorded a few times. This chain links TRBV5-1 with TRBJ1-1; no clear D. V dropped 0 bases and J dropped 0 bases, with 15 bases sitting between them. The CDR3 is 17 residues long. The germline V gene encodes CDR1 SGHRS and CDR2 YFSETQ. Here the CDR3 reads CASSLGERAPVNTEAFF. In DNA form, the CDR3 reads TGCGCCAGCAGCTTGGGCGAGAGGGCGCCGGTGAACACTGAAGCTTTCTTT.

The chain couples TRBV10-3 to TRBJ2-3; no clear D gene. There are 11 residues in the CDR3. Germline CDR1 ENHRY, CDR2 SYGVKD. Deletions cut 3 bases from V and 6 bases from J, with 4 bases between. For the CDR3, the DNA is TGTGCCATCAGTGATCACGATACGCAGTATTTT. Amino acids: CAISDHDTQYF.

This clonotype was recorded a few times. This chain uses TRBV11-2 with TRBJ2-3; 11 bases fit TRBD2. CDR1 is SGHAT and CDR2 is FQNNGV in the germline V gene. The V segment lost 6 bases and the J segment 4 bases; nucleotides outside the gene matches: 21. This CDR3 is 20 amino acids long. This chain's CDR3 is CASRWWSWVAGGPDPDTQYF. As DNA, the CDR3 is TGTGCCAGCAGATGGTGGTCTTGGGTAGCGGGAGGGCCTGACCCAGATACGCAGTATTTT.

This clonotype was detected a few times. CDR3 protein: CASSSANQPQHF. CDR3 DNA sequence: TGTGCCAGCAGTTCAGCAAATCAGCCCCAGCATTTT. The chain uses TRBV12-3 or TRBV12-4 and TRBJ1-5; D is unresolved. The CDR3 is made up of 12 amino acids. Trimming shortened V by 4 bases and J by 4 bases, and 5 bases separated the two germline ends.

There are a few counts of this clonotype. The chain couples TRBV7-9 to TRBJ2-2, with D unresolved. Looked up from germline, CDR1 is SEHNR and CDR2 is FQNEAQ (reference sequence). V was pared by 5 bases and J by 6 bases, with 10 bases between. This CDR3 is built from 13 residues. This chain's CDR3 is CASSPRASGELFF. In DNA form, the CDR3 reads TGTGCCAGCAGCCCACGGGCATCCGGGGAGCTGTTTTTT.